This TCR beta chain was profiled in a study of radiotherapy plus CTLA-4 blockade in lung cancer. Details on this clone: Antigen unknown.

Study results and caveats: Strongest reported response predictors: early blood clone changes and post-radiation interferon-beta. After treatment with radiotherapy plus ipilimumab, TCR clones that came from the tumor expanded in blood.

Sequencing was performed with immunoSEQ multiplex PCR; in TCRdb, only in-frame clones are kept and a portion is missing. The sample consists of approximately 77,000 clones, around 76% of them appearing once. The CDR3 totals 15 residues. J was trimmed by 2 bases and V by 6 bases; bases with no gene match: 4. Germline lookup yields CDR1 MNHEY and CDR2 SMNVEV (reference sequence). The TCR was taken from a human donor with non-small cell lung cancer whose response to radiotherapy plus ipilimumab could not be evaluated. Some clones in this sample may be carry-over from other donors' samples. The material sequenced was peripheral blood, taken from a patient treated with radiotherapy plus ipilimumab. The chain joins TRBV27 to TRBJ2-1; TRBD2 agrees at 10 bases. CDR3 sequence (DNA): TGTGCCAGCAGGGGCCTAGCGGGAGCCTACAATGAGCAGTTCTTC. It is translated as CASRGLAGAYNEQFF.